What follows are 24 T cell receptor beta chains derived from one specimen sequenced in a study of shared clonotypes between healthy human individuals (dated by TCRdb to 2020 to 2022). CD8 naive samples were CD45RO-negative cells positively selected for CCR7, giving a CD45RA+CCR7+ population that excluded TemRA cells. The receptor library was made with the immunoSEQ multiplex PCR assay. Sourced from immuneACCESS, this table was stored by TCRdb with only in-frame sequences that have V and J called. A share of the clones is absent; for the studies checked, an unresolved V gene accounts for under half, and the remainder has no known explanation. The sample table shows 600,000 or so clones, and 85% to 95% are seen once. The ten largest account for about 0.11% of the sample. The specimen was naive CD8+ T cells sorted from blood. Reading the label with the study, this specimen's cell subset or site is: CD45RA+CCR7+. Receptor source: a woman under 40 in good health.

This clone was detected only once. V gene TRBV7-9 combines with J gene TRBJ2-7; 11 nucleotides agree with TRBD2. The ends lost 5 bases at V and 5 bases at J; junction bases unmatched: 17. Germline CDR1 SEHNR, CDR2 FQNEAQ (reference sequence). The CDR3 is made up of 18 amino acids. The CDR3 region is CASSPPTSGEVGVHEQYF. CDR3 DNA sequence: TGTGCCAGCAGCCCACCGACTAGCGGGGAAGTCGGGGTCCACGAGCAGTACTTC.

The chain joins TRBV5-4 to TRBJ1-2, with D hard to call. CDR3 length: 16 residues. Germline-derived CDR1 and CDR2 are SGHNT and YYREEE (reference sequence). Trimming cost V 0 bases and J 5 bases, with 17 bases left between them. The CDR3 loop is CASSLEPDLRPYGYTF. CDR3 nucleotide sequence: TGTGCCAGCAGCTTGGAGCCAGACCTCAGGCCATATGGCTACACCTTC.

V usage is TRBV27 and J usage is TRBJ2-1; no clear D gene. This CDR3 spans 11 amino acids. The V end lost 5 bases, the J end lost 8 bases, and 7 bases lay between the germline ends. CDR1 MNHEY and CDR2 SMNVEV come from the germline V gene (reference sequence). CDR3 protein: CASSTIYEQFF. CDR3 coding DNA: TGTGCCAGCAGTACGATCTATGAGCAGTTCTTC.

This clone occurred once. The V gene is TRBV5-1, the J gene TRBJ2-7; D is undetermined. The germline CDR1 and CDR2 sequences are SGHRS and YFSETQ. This CDR3 contains 11 residues. Trimming stripped 4 bases from V and 7 bases from J, with 9 bases between. The CDR3 DNA is TGCGCCAGCAGCGACGGGTGGGAGCAGTACTTC. Translating gives CASSDGWEQYF.

This chain joins TRBV5-1 and TRBJ1-5; 9 bases are a match to TRBD1. Trimming took 4 bases from V and 7 from J; bases not matched to a gene: 9. The germline V gene encodes CDR1 SGHRS and CDR2 YFSETQ. This CDR3 has 15 residues. The CDR3 reads CASSPGTGLGQPQHF. The CDR3 bases are TGCGCCAGCAGCCCCGGGACAGGGCTGGGGCAGCCCCAGCATTTT.

V usage is TRBV4-1 and J usage is TRBJ2-7; tentatively, D is TRBD1 or TRBD2 (5 bases each). Germline V gene data show CDR1 as MGHRA and CDR2 as YSYEKL. Trimming cost V 2 bases and J 3 bases, with 17 bases left between them. This CDR3 region has 16 residues. The CDR3 nucleotides are TGCGCCAGCAGCCAAACTGGGACCGGAGCTATCTACGAGCAGTACTTC. Its protein is CASSQTGTGAIYEQYF.

The V gene is TRBV6-6, the J gene TRBJ1-1; no clear D gene. Germline-derived CDR1 and CDR2 are MNHNY and SVGAGI (reference sequence). The CDR3 runs 16 residues. Trimming took 0 bases from V and 0 from J, leaving 11 bases between them. The CDR3: CASSYSTGSMNTEAFF. Written as DNA, the CDR3 is TGTGCCAGCAGTTACTCGACGGGGAGCATGAACACTGAAGCTTTCTTT.

This chain links TRBV2 with TRBJ2-7; 12 nucleotides align to TRBD2. V shed 4 bases and J 6 bases; nucleotides not matched to a gene: 7. CDR3 length: 15 residues. From germline, CDR1 is SNHLY and CDR2 FYNNEI. CDR3 coding DNA: TGTGCCAGCAGTGCCGCTAGCGGGAGGGCAAGCGAGCAGTACTTC. It specifies CASSAASGRASEQYF. Full variable domain (remainder filled in from reference TRBV2 and TRBJ2-7): EPEVTQTPSHQVTQMGQEVILRCVPISNHLYFYWYRQILGQKVEFLVSFYNNEISEKSEIFDDQFSVERPDGSNFTLKIRSTKLEDSAMYFCASSAASGRASEQYFGPGTRLTVT.

Concerning this clone itself: Within the sample, other DNA sequences also encode this same CDR3. The rearrangement joins TRBV28 to TRBJ1-5; unclear D gene. The CDR3 is 14 amino acids. The V gene's germline CDR1 is MDHEN and CDR2 SYDVKM. The ends were cut back, 2 bases at V and 0 bases at J, with 5 bases in the middle. The CDR3 DNA sequence: TGTGCCAGCAGTTTAGTCGGTAGCAATCAGCCCCAGCATTTT. Its protein is CASSLVGSNQPQHF.

The V gene is TRBV27, the J gene TRBJ2-5, with TRBD1 matching 10 bases. The assigned J gene may be wrong: the sequence end matches TRBJ2-7 better. Germline assignment: CDR1 MNHEY and CDR2 SMNVEV (reference sequence). The CDR3 covers 14 residues. CDR3 region: CASSTGTGVYEQYF. The CDR3, as DNA: TGTGCCAGCAGTACCGGGACAGGGGTCTACGAGCAGTACTTC.

CDR3 sequence (DNA): TGTGCCAGCAGCTTAGAACCTGGACACTATGGCTACACCTTC. Amino acids: CASSLEPGHYGYTF. The chain carries TRBV7-8 and TRBJ1-2, with D unresolved. From germline, CDR1 is SGHVS and CDR2 FQNEAQ. V lost 1 base to trimming and J lost 3 bases, with 9 bases between them. The CDR3 loop spans 14 amino acids.

This clone appeared a single time. The chain has TRBV5-6 and TRBJ2-7; D gene ambiguous. The CDR3 is made up of 14 amino acids. The V end was cut by 0 bases, the J end by 0 bases, with 7 bases between. Germline assignment: CDR1 SGHDT and CDR2 YYEEEE. This chain's CDR3 is CASSLDANSYEQYF. The CDR3 bases are TGTGCCAGCAGCTTGGACGCAAACTCCTACGAGCAGTACTTC. The variable domain in full, with the rest retrieved from reference TRBV5-6 and TRBJ2-7, is DAGVTQSPTHLIKTRGQQVTLRCSPKSGHDTVSWYQQALGQGPQFIFQYYEEEERQRGNFPDRFSGHQFPNYSSELNVNALLLGDSALYLCASSLDANSYEQYFGPGTRLTVT.

The V gene is TRBV7-9, the J gene TRBJ1-1; 7 bases match TRBD1. Unmatched junction bases numbered 2, after V lost 4 bases and J lost 0 bases. The CDR3 is 14 amino acids. Germline V gene sequence: CDR1 SEHNR, CDR2 FQNEAQ (reference sequence). The CDR3 sequence: CASSSTGMNTEAFF. The DNA of the CDR3 is TGTGCCAGCAGCTCGACAGGGATGAACACTGAAGCTTTCTTT.

The chain carries TRBV5-4 and TRBJ1-2; weak D call: TRBD1 (6 bases). V gave up 7 bases and J gave up 4 bases, with 14 bases separating them. Per germline, CDR1 SGHNT and CDR2 YYREEE (reference sequence). The CDR3 is 13 amino acids. The CDR3 DNA is TGTGCCAGCGCCAGGCCGGGGGCCTATGGCTACACCTTC. Protein: CASARPGAYGYTF.

The genes are TRBV5-6 and TRBJ2-5; 8 bases map to TRBD1. The last part of the DNA fits TRBJ2-7 better; the J call may be wrong. This CDR3 contains 16 residues. Germline V CDR1 and CDR2: SGHDT, YYEEEE. CDR3 DNA sequence: TGTGCCAGCAGCCAGGACAGGGCCCAGGAAATACACGAGCAGTACTTC. It specifies CASSQDRAQEIHEQYF.

The chain links TRBV10-1 to TRBJ2-7; 7 bases fit TRBD1. CDR1 WNHNN and CDR2 SYGVQD come from the germline V gene (reference sequence). Losses at the gene ends were 4 bases for V and 6 bases for J; bases not matched to a gene: 15. This CDR3 has 16 amino acids. The CDR3 region is CASSALLAGTESEQYF. CDR3 DNA sequence: TGCGCCAGCAGTGCACTGTTAGCCGGGACAGAATCCGAGCAGTACTTC.

The rearrangement uses TRBV7-9 and TRBJ2-7; 12 bases fit TRBD2. In germline, CDR1 is SEHNR, CDR2 FQNEAQ (reference sequence). The CDR3 sequence is 15 residues long. V gave up 5 bases and J gave up 2 bases; unmatched junction bases: 4. CDR3 in amino acids: CASSLRTSGAYEQYF. The CDR3 DNA sequence: TGTGCCAGCAGCCTCCGGACTAGCGGGGCCTACGAGCAGTACTTC. Full variable domain (rest looked up from reference TRBV7-9 and TRBJ2-7): DTGVSQNPRHKITKRGQNVTFRCDPISEHNRLYWYRQTLGQGPEFLTYFQNEAQLEKSRLLSDRFSAERPKGSFSTLEIQRTEQGDSAMYLCASSLRTSGAYEQYFGPGTRLTVT.

The chain carries TRBV7-9 and TRBJ2-3; the match to TRBD2 covers 15 bases. Germline lookup yields CDR1 SEHNR and CDR2 FQNEAQ (reference sequence). The CDR3 runs to 15 residues. Trimming took 5 bases from V and 9 from J; bases not matched to a gene: 6. The CDR3 spells CASSNGTSGRITQYF. Here the CDR3 DNA reads TGTGCCAGCAGCAACGGGACTAGCGGGAGGATCACGCAGTATTTT.

The chain links TRBV11-2 to TRBJ2-3, with 11 bases that match TRBD2. The germline gives CDR1 SGHAT, CDR2 FQNNGV. The CDR3 consists of 16 residues. J was trimmed by 4 bases and V by 6 bases; bases with no gene match: 9. CDR3 DNA: TGTGCCAGCAGTTCTCATCCGGGACTAGCGGCAGATACGCAGTATTTT. As protein: CASSSHPGLAADTQYF.

The chain links TRBV13 to TRBJ1-1; no clear D. V lost 2 bases and J 0 bases, leaving 10 bases between the germline ends. The CDR3 has 15 residues. The germline V gene has CDR1 PRHDT and CDR2 FYEKMQ (reference sequence). The CDR3 bases are TGTGCCAGCAGCTTAACGTCGGTCATGAACACTGAAGCTTTCTTT. It is translated as CASSLTSVMNTEAFF.

The V and J genes are TRBV19 and TRBJ2-2; 7 bases fit TRBD2. The germline CDR1 and CDR2 sequences are LNHDA and SQIVND (reference sequence). J gave up 6 bases and V 4 bases, and 17 bases lay outside the gene matches. This CDR3 is 18 amino acids long. CDR3 nucleotide sequence: TGTGCCAGTAGTACCCGACTAGCAGATACACTCCGGGCCGGGGAGCTGTTTTTT. Amino acids: CASSTRLADTLRAGELFF.

The V gene is TRBV28, the J gene TRBJ2-3, with unresolved D. The CDR3 is 14 residues long. Trimming stripped 4 bases from V and 2 bases from J, with 10 bases between. CDR1 is MDHEN and CDR2 is SYDVKM in the germline V gene. The DNA for the CDR3 is TGTGCCAGCAGTTCGCGGACCGACACAGATACGCAGTATTTT. Protein: CASSSRTDTDTQYF.

The genes are TRBV6-6 and TRBJ2-1, with D perhaps matching TRBD2 (5 bases). V shed 6 bases and J shed 0 bases, with 12 bases lying between them. Germline V lookup: CDR1 MNHNY, CDR2 SVGAGI (reference sequence). This CDR3 region has 15 residues. This CDR3 reads CASRARGSSYNEQFF. DNA of the CDR3: TGTGCCAGCAGGGCCCGAGGGAGCTCCTACAATGAGCAGTTCTTC.

This clone was seen once. V and J are TRBV28 and TRBJ2-3, with 8 bases aligning to TRBD2. From germline, CDR1 is MDHEN and CDR2 SYDVKM. V lost 6 bases and J lost 1; bases outside the gene matches: 9. The CDR3 covers 16 residues. The CDR3 DNA reads as TGTGCCAGCAGCTCGCCCCGTAGCGGGGGCACAGATACGCAGTATTTT. It specifies CASSSPRSGGTDTQYF.